What follows is one T cell receptor beta chain and its context. TCRdb's table, derived via immunoSEQ multiplex PCR, lists solely in-frame clones and lacks some. In the table there are fewer than 450,000 clones, roughly 90% of which are singletons. The sample comes from a study of blood T cell repertoires in COVID-19. CDR1 is SGHRS, CDR2 YFSETQ, per germline. V lost 4 bases, J lost 5 bases, and 9 bases stayed unmatched. This CDR3 comprises 15 residues. Enrolment of Seattle patients took place during active infection, and they were followed longitudinally. This TCR was recovered from a woman in her seventies with COVID-19, enrolled during active disease. Source material: peripheral blood. The rearrangement links TRBV5-1 to TRBJ1-1; TRBD1 matches at 9 bases. CDR3 residues: CASSREGQGKTEAFF. CDR3 bases: TGCGCCAGCAGCAGGGAGGGACAGGGAAAGACTGAAGCTTTCTTT.